The entry that follows covers one TCR beta chain sequence. The sample is drawn from a study of blood T cell repertoires in COVID-19. Study at large: The study drew acute and convalescent COVID-19 samples from the United States, Italy and Spain. The analysed material was cDNA or gDNA that came from T cells, B-cell-depleted T cells, or PBMCs.

CDR3 length: 15 amino acids. V was clipped by 4 bases and J by 10 bases; unmatched bases: 5. CDR1 and CDR2 (germline): SNHLY, FYNNEI. Original analysis: For nucleated cells, counts were estimated from reference gene primer amplification. This table comes from immunoSEQ multiplex PCR, and its TCRdb copy is limited to in-frame clones, with some not included. That table gives V, J and clone size, and the DNA gave D and trimming. The sample holds about 130,000 clones, roughly three quarters seen once. Material: peripheral blood. This receptor was obtained from a man older than 75 with acute or convalescent COVID-19. The rearrangement uses TRBV2 and TRBJ2-1, with TRBD2 identical over 15 bases. In DNA form, the CDR3 reads TGTGCCAGCAGTGGGACTAGCGGGGGGGCAGGCGAGCAGTTCTTC. Amino acid sequence: CASSGTSGGAGEQFF.